This passage covers 30 T cell receptor beta chains from one sample sequenced in a study of T cells after yellow fever vaccination. TCRdb re-called the 5' RACE reads through MiXCR, storing one row per CDR3 protein. This table holds some 260,000 distinct CDR3 sequences, about 5.2% found once. The material was CD4+ T cells sorted from PBMCs, obtained on the day of the yellow fever booster vaccination. These receptors were taken from a man aged 18-30 years who received the YFV17D yellow fever vaccine.

This clonotype was recorded a few times. V is TRBV6-1 and J is TRBJ1-1; D gene ambiguous. CDR3 length: 13 amino acids. V dropped 4 bases and J dropped 4 bases, with 10 bases sitting between them. Germline CDR1 and CDR2: MNHNS and SASEGT. The CDR3 region has the DNA TGTGCCAGCAGTGGGCAGGCGCTCACTGAAGCTTTCTTT. Translating gives CASSGQALTEAFF.

This clonotype has only a few counts. J is TRBJ1-4 and V is TRBV7-2; 11 nucleotides line up with TRBD1. The junction had 2 bases not matched to a gene; V was cut back by 5 bases and J by 6 bases. CDR1 is SGHTA and CDR2 is FQGNSA in the germline V gene. The CDR3 has 14 residues. The DNA for the CDR3 is TGTGCCAGCAGCGTGGGACAGGGGGATGAAAAACTGTTTTTT. Amino acid sequence: CASSVGQGDEKLFF. The full variable domain, its missing parts supplied by reference TRBV7-2 and TRBJ1-4, is GAGVSQSPSNKVTEKGKDVELRCDPISGHTALYWYRQSLGQGLEFLIYFQGNSAPDKSGLPSDRFSAERTGGSVSTLTIQRTQQEDSAVYLCASSVGQGDEKLFFGSGTQLSVL.

This clonotype was counted at least ten times. The V gene is TRBV5-1, the J gene TRBJ2-6, with 9 bases that match TRBD1. The CDR3 runs 17 residues. The junction had 10 bases not matched to a gene; V was cut back by 9 bases and J by 0 bases. Per germline, CDR1 SGHRS and CDR2 YFSETQ. The CDR3 here is CANQDRGPFSGANVLTF. The CDR3, as DNA: TGCGCCAACCAGGACAGGGGCCCTTTCTCTGGGGCCAACGTCCTGACTTTC.

This clonotype was observed many times. V usage is TRBV7-2 and J usage is TRBJ2-7, with 7 positions matching TRBD2. J gave up 6 bases and V 4 bases, and 9 bases lay outside the gene matches. CDR3 length: 14 residues. The germline gives CDR1 SGHTA, CDR2 FQGNSA. The CDR3 bases are TGTGCCAGCAGCTCCCTCGGGGGAGGGTTCGAGCAGTACTTC. It translates to CASSSLGGGFEQYF.

This rearrangement joins TRBV7-8 to TRBJ1-1; D is unresolved. Germline assignment: CDR1 SGHVS and CDR2 FQNEAQ. The CDR3 sequence is 11 residues long. Trimming took off 3 bases at V and 9 bases at J, with 8 bases between the two ends. The CDR3: CASSFGVQAFF. Here the CDR3 DNA reads TGTGCCAGCAGCTTCGGGGTGCAAGCTTTCTTT. Complete variable domain (other parts from reference TRBV7-8 and TRBJ1-1): GAGVSQSPRYKVAKRGQDVALRCDPISGHVSLFWYQQALGQGPEFLTYFQNEAQLDKSGLPSDRFFAERPEGSVSTLKIQRTQQEDSAVYLCASSFGVQAFFGQGTRLTVV.

In this sample, this clonotype turned up many times. The rearrangement links TRBV7-2 to TRBJ2-7; D possibly uses TRBD1 or TRBD2 (5 bases each). Trimming cost V 3 bases and J 2 bases, with 11 bases left between them. The CDR3 spans 14 residues. Per germline, CDR1 SGHTA and CDR2 FQGNSA. The CDR3 sequence: CASSFTGTAYEQYF. CDR3 in DNA: TGTGCCAGCAGCTTTACCGGGACGGCCTACGAGCAGTACTTC.

This clonotype was counted only a few times. The chain carries TRBV11-3 and TRBJ2-5; a weak D match, TRBD1 (5 bases). The CDR3 runs 14 residues. Trimming took 5 bases from V and 2 from J, leaving 12 bases between them. Germline V gene lookup returns CDR1 SGHNT and CDR2 YENEEA. CDR3 sequence (DNA): TGTGCCAGCAGCCCTCCAGGGCAACAAGAGACCCAGTACTTC. Translated: CASSPPGQQETQYF.

This clonotype was counted many times. The chain uses TRBV7-8 and TRBJ2-3; D uncertain. Germline V lookup: CDR1 SGHVS, CDR2 FQNEAQ. The germline V and J ends were trimmed by 1 base and 4 bases, with 9 bases remaining between them. This CDR3 is 14 amino acids long. The CDR3 here is CASSLGGFSDTQYF. CDR3 bases: TGTGCCAGCAGCTTAGGAGGCTTCTCAGATACGCAGTATTTT.

This clonotype was counted only a few times. The chain's CDR3 is CASSLEGRNYNSPLHF. The CDR3 nucleotides read TGTGCCAGCAGCTTAGAGGGCAGAAACTATAATTCACCCCTCCACTTT. The V call is TRBV7-2, the J call TRBJ1-6; D call uncertain. Trimming pared 1 base from V and 3 bases from J, leaving 10 bases between. The CDR3 runs 16 residues. Per the germline V gene, CDR1 is SGHTA and CDR2 is FQGNSA. Based on the CDR3 plus reference TRBV7-2 and TRBJ1-6, the full variable domain is GAGVSQSPSNKVTEKGKDVELRCDPISGHTALYWYRQSLGQGLEFLIYFQGNSAPDKSGLPSDRFSAERTGGSVSTLTIQRTQQEDSAVYLCASSLEGRNYNSPLHFGNGTRLTVT.

The chain joins TRBV9 to TRBJ1-3; 8 positions match TRBD1. In germline, CDR1 is SGDLS, CDR2 YYNGEE. CDR3 length: 14 amino acids. J gave up 7 bases and V 2 bases, and 5 bases lay outside the gene matches. The CDR3 sequence: CASSVDRGGNTIYF. The CDR3 coding sequence is TGTGCCAGCAGCGTCGACAGGGGAGGGAACACCATATATTTT.

The sample holds a few counts of this clonotype. The genes are TRBV9 and TRBJ1-6; D call uncertain. Between the trimmed V and J ends, which lost 3 bases and 8 bases, there was a span of 15 bases. CDR3 size: 15 residues. Germline V gene data show CDR1 as SGDLS and CDR2 as YYNGEE. Here the CDR3 DNA reads TGTGCCAGCAGCGATAACTACCCGGGCGATTCACCCCTCCACTTT. Translating gives CASSDNYPGDSPLHF.

This clonotype was seen a few times. The V and J genes are TRBV29-1 and TRBJ1-2; a possible D gene is TRBD1 (5 bases). The V gene lost 7 bases and the J gene lost 0 bases, with 18 bases spanning the gap. The germline V gene encodes CDR1 SQVTM and CDR2 ANQGSEA. The CDR3 sequence is 15 residues long. In DNA form, the CDR3 reads TGCAGCGCCTCTAGCCTGGGCAGGGCTAACTATGGCTACACCTTC. Protein sequence: CSASSLGRANYGYTF.

This clonotype was observed many times. The chain recombines TRBV6-2 or TRBV6-3 with TRBJ1-1, with 8 positions matching TRBD1. The CDR3 consists of 15 residues. Trimming took 5 bases from V and 0 from J; bases not matched to a gene: 5. In germline, CDR1 is MNHEY, CDR2 SVGEGT. CDR3 sequence reads: CASSELTGVNTEAFF. The CDR3 DNA follows: TGTGCCAGCAGTGAGCTGACAGGGGTGAACACTGAAGCTTTCTTT.

This clonotype was observed at least ten times. The chain is built from TRBV7-9 and TRBJ1-2, with a tentative D call TRBD1 (5 bases). Germline V gene sequence: CDR1 SEHNR, CDR2 FQNEAQ (reference sequence). V lost 1 base to trimming and J lost 6 bases, with 15 bases between them. This CDR3 is 15 amino acids long. CDR3 loop: CASSLGGGTDNGYTF. DNA of the CDR3: TGTGCCAGCAGCTTAGGGGGCGGAACAGACAATGGCTACACCTTC.

J is TRBJ1-2 and V is TRBV7-9; TRBD1 might be the D (5 bases). The germline V and J ends were trimmed by 3 bases and 1 base, with 21 bases remaining between them. This CDR3 region has 18 residues. Looked up from germline, CDR1 is SEHNR and CDR2 is FQNEAQ (reference sequence). CDR3 DNA sequence: TGTGCCAGCAGCTTGTCCGGACTGATAACGGGGGTTAACTATGGCTACACCTTC. Encoded protein: CASSLSGLITGVNYGYTF.

The sample holds a few counts of this clonotype. This chain uses TRBV4-3 with TRBJ1-2; no clear D. The V end lost 1 base, the J end lost 9 bases, and 9 bases lay between the germline ends. Germline CDR1 is LGHNA and CDR2 is YSLEER. CDR3 length: 12 residues. The CDR3 DNA is TGCGCCAGCAGCCAAGTCCTAGGAAGCTACACCTTC. Its protein is CASSQVLGSYTF.

V gene TRBV7-2 combines with J gene TRBJ2-1, with 10 bases identical to TRBD2. V gave up 4 bases and J gave up 5 bases; unmatched junction bases: 8. Germline V lookup: CDR1 SGHTA, CDR2 FQGNSA. The CDR3 contains 16 residues. The CDR3 here is CASSSDSGGKHNEQFF. The CDR3 DNA follows: TGTGCCAGCAGCTCTGATAGCGGGGGGAAACACAATGAGCAGTTCTTC.

Here the CDR3 reads CASIPPGGDEQYF. CDR3 coding DNA: TGTGCCAGCATACCACCCGGGGGCGACGAGCAGTACTTC. The chain carries TRBV6-5 and TRBJ2-7; D possibly matches TRBD1 or TRBD2 (6 bases each). The CDR3 is 13 amino acids. Germline loops: CDR1 MNHEY, CDR2 SVGAGI. V was shortened by 7 bases and J by 5 bases, with 15 bases between the two germline ends.

This clonotype was found many times. The chain has TRBV7-2 and TRBJ2-3; no definite D call. Trimming stripped 5 bases from V and 2 bases from J, with 8 bases between. CDR1 and CDR2 from the germline V gene are SGHTA and FQGNSA. The CDR3 covers 13 residues. CDR3 amino acids: CASSPYTTDTQYF. CDR3 DNA sequence: TGTGCCAGCAGCCCCTACACCACAGATACGCAGTATTTT.

There are many counts of this clonotype. The CDR3 region has the DNA TGCAGTGCTAGTGCAGGAATTGGGAAGACCCAGTACTTC. This translates into CSASAGIGKTQYF. The chain links TRBV20-1 to TRBJ2-5; no reliable D call. Germline values: CDR1 DFQATT, CDR2 SNEGSKA (reference sequence). Trimming took off 3 bases at V and 6 bases at J, with 14 bases between the two ends. The CDR3 loop spans 13 amino acids.

A few counts support this clonotype. This chain uses TRBV18 with TRBJ1-5; TRBD1 matches at 12 bases. Germline CDR1 KGHSH, CDR2 LQKENI. V gave up 0 bases and J gave up 5 bases; unmatched junction bases: 5. The CDR3 length is 17 residues. The CDR3 reads CASSPPSGTGGDQPQHF. CDR3 in DNA: TGTGCCAGCTCACCACCGTCCGGGACAGGGGGCGATCAGCCCCAGCATTTT.

The chain has TRBV10-3 and TRBJ2-2; D perhaps matches TRBD2 (7 bases). In germline, CDR1 is ENHRY, CDR2 SYGVKD. V gave up 0 bases and J gave up 5 bases, with 16 bases separating them. This CDR3 has 17 amino acids. This chain's CDR3 is CAISESSRGARTGELFF. CDR3 in DNA: TGTGCCATCAGTGAGTCTAGTCGGGGGGCGAGGACCGGGGAGCTGTTTTTT.

V is TRBV18 and J is TRBJ2-2; D not resolved. In germline, CDR1 is KGHSH, CDR2 LQKENI. The V gene lost 0 bases and the J gene lost 0 bases, with 8 bases spanning the gap. CDR3 length: 16 amino acids. CDR3 in DNA: TGTGCCAGCTCACCACCCGGCCGTCCGAACACCGGGGAGCTGTTTTTT. It encodes CASSPPGRPNTGELFF. The whole variable domain, filled in from reference TRBV18 and TRBJ2-2, reads NAGVMQNPRHLVRRRGQEARLRCSPMKGHSHVYWYRQLPEEGLKFMVYLQKENIIDESGMPKERFSAEFPKEGPSILRIQQVVRGDSAAYFCASSPPGRPNTGELFFGEGSRLTVL.

In its sample, this clonotype was seen many times. The CDR3 DNA sequence: TGTGCCAGCAGCCCCCGTCCCGGGACAGGGCTGGAGCAGTTCTTC. Translation gives CASSPRPGTGLEQFF. V usage is TRBV7-2 and J usage is TRBJ2-1; TRBD1 matches at 9 bases. V was pared by 5 bases and J by 10 bases, with 12 bases of the junction left unmatched. Germline V gives CDR1 SGHTA, CDR2 FQGNSA. This CDR3 spans 15 amino acids. The full variable domain, rest sourced from reference TRBV7-2 and TRBJ2-1, is GAGVSQSPSNKVTEKGKDVELRCDPISGHTALYWYRQSLGQGLEFLIYFQGNSAPDKSGLPSDRFSAERTGGSVSTLTIQRTQQEDSAVYLCASSPRPGTGLEQFFGPGTRLTVL.

This clonotype turned up a few times. The chain has TRBV6-5 and TRBJ2-3; D unclear. This CDR3 contains 16 residues. Trimming removed 4 bases from V and 2 bases from J, with 16 bases in between. The germline V gene has CDR1 MNHEY and CDR2 SVGAGI. CDR3 nucleotides: TGTGCCAGCAGTTCCTACCCCTACCAATACACAGATACGCAGTATTTT. It codes for CASSSYPYQYTDTQYF.

There are many counts of this clonotype. The V and J genes are TRBV27 and TRBJ2-5; D gene unclear. The length of the CDR3 is 16 residues. V was trimmed by 5 bases and J by 4 bases, leaving 20 bases between them. Germline assignment: CDR1 MNHEY and CDR2 SMNVEV (reference sequence). CDR3 protein: CASSPITFSLRETQYF. Here the CDR3 DNA reads TGTGCCAGCAGTCCGATCACTTTCTCGTTGAGAGAGACCCAGTACTTC.

This clonotype came up a few times. The chain carries TRBV5-1 and TRBJ2-7, with D tentatively TRBD1 (6 bases). The CDR3 consists of 15 residues. From germline, CDR1 is SGHRS and CDR2 YFSETQ. Between the trimmed V and J ends, which lost 6 bases and 2 bases, there was a span of 18 bases. For the CDR3, the DNA is TGCGCCAGCAAATATGGGGACATTATGACCTACGAGCAGTACTTC. Protein: CASKYGDIMTYEQYF.

This clonotype has more than one count but fewer than ten. The rearrangement uses TRBV12-3 or TRBV12-4 and TRBJ2-1; 8 nucleotides align to TRBD2. J lost 8 bases, V lost 2 bases, and 8 bases had no gene match. The CDR3 loop spans 15 amino acids. Written as DNA, the CDR3 is TGTGCCAGCAGTTTACCCTTGGGACTAGTCGATGAGCAGTTCTTC. This gives the protein CASSLPLGLVDEQFF.

The chain links TRBV6-1 to TRBJ2-7; 8 bases line up with TRBD1. Germline V gives CDR1 MNHNS, CDR2 SASEGT. CDR3 size: 16 residues. V trimming: 9 bases; J trimming: 3 bases; junction bases outside the gene matches: 16. DNA for the CDR3: TGTGCCAGGTTATTGCTGGGACAGGAGAACCGCTACGAGCAGTACGTC. The encoded protein is CARLLLGQENRYEQYV.

The chain has TRBV6-5 and TRBJ1-3; D remains unclear. The CDR3 has 15 residues. Germline loops: CDR1 MNHEY, CDR2 SVGAGI. The V end was cut by 0 bases, the J end by 4 bases, with 10 bases between. The CDR3 DNA is TGTGCCAGCAGTTACTCCGGGTTAAGAGGAAACACCATATATTTT. Translation: CASSYSGLRGNTIYF.